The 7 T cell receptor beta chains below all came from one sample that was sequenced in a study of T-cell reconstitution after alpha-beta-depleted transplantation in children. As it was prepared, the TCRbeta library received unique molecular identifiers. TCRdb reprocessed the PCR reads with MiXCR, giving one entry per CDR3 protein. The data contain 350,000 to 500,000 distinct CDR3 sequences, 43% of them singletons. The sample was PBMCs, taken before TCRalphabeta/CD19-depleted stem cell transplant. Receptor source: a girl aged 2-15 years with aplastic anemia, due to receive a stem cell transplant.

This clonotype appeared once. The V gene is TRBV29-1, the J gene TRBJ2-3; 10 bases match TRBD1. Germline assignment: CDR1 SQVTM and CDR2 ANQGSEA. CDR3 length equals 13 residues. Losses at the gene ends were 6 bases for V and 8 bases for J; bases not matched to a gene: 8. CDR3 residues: CSVAGTGDGTQYF. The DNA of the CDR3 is TGCAGCGTGGCCGGGACAGGGGATGGTACGCAGTATTTT.

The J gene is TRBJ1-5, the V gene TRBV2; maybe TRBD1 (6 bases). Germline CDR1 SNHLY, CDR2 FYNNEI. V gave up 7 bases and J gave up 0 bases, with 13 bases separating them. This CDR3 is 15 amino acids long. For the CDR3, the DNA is TGTGCCAGCACTCTGACAGGATTTAGCAATCAGCCCCAGCATTTT. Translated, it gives CASTLTGFSNQPQHF.

CDR3 in DNA: TGTGCCAGCAGAACCGGGACTAGCAGGACGTACCAAGAGACCCAGTACTTC. Amino acids: CASRTGTSRTYQETQYF. The V and J genes are TRBV28 and TRBJ2-5; 9 bases match TRBD2. Germline values: CDR1 MDHEN, CDR2 SYDVKM. The J segment lost 0 bases and the V segment lost 6 bases, leaving 11 bases of the junction unmatched. The CDR3 runs 17 residues.

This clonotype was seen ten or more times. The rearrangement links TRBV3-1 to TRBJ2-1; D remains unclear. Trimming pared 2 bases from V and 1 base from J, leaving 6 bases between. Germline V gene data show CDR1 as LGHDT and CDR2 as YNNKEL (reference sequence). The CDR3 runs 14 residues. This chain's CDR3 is CASSQTESYNEQFF. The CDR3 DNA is TGTGCCAGCAGCCAAACGGAGTCCTACAATGAGCAGTTCTTC.

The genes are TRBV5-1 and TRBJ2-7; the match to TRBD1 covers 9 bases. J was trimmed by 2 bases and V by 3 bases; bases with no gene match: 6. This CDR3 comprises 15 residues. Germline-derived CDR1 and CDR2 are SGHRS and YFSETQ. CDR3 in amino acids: CASSSRDRETYEQYF. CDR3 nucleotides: TGCGCCAGCAGCTCCCGGGACAGGGAAACCTACGAGCAGTACTTC.

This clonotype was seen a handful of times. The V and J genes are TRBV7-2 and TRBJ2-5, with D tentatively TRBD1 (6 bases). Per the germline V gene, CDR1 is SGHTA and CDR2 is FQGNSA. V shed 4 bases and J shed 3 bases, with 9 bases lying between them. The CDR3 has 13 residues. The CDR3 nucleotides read TGTGCCAGCAGCTATTACAGGGAAGAGACCCAGTACTTC. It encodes CASSYYREETQYF. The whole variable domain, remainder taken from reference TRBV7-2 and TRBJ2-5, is GAGVSQSPSNKVTEKGKDVELRCDPISGHTALYWYRQSLGQGLEFLIYFQGNSAPDKSGLPSDRFSAERTGGSVSTLTIQRTQQEDSAVYLCASSYYREETQYFGPGTRLLVL.

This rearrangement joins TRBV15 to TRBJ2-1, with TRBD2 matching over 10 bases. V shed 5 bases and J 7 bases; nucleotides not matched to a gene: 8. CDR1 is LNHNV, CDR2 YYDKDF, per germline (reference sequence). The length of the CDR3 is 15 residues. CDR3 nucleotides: TGTGCCACCAGCGCTAGCGGGAGAACGGGGAATGAGCAGTTCTTC. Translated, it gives CATSASGRTGNEQFF.